The present T cell receptor (beta chain) was sequenced within a study of blood T cell dynamics during melanoma immunotherapy. In the study overall: First-line therapy was either pembrolizumab or nivolumab with ipilimumab for metastatic melanoma.

Germline loops: CDR1 LNHDA, CDR2 SQIVND (reference sequence). The length of the CDR3 is 17 residues. J gave up 0 bases and V 7 bases, and 10 bases lay outside the gene matches. As for time point: pre-treatment baseline. Response was assessed by RECIST 1.1 at 12 weeks, except a couple of rapid progressors. Patients had no prior systemic cancer treatment, immunosuppressants or other active cancers. DNA loading was fixed at 300 to 350 ng for all bulk PBMC samples. The table came from immunoSEQ multiplex PCR; TCRdb's copy has only in-frame clones and leaves some out. The sample has some 25,000 clones; approximately 90% are singletons.

Sequenced material: blood, taken from a patient treated with checkpoint blockade. The receptor comes from a human donor with melanoma. This chain connects TRBV19 to TRBJ1-2, with 11 positions matching TRBD1. CDR3 in amino acids: CASTRAGQGATNYGYTF. The CDR3 DNA sequence: TGTGCCAGTACCCGGGCCGGACAGGGGGCGACTAACTATGGCTACACCTTC.